This T cell receptor (beta chain) was sequenced during a study of technical replicates of blood from several donors. Germline-derived CDR1 and CDR2 are SGHRS and YFSETQ. The CDR3 sequence is 16 residues long. V was pared by 4 bases and J by 7 bases, with 14 bases of the junction left unmatched. The assay was immunoSEQ multiplex PCR, and TCRdb's table has in-frame clones only and misses some. The profile shows roughly 71,000 clones, about 94% of them singletons. The chain carries TRBV5-1 and TRBJ2-7, with 10 nucleotides matching TRBD1. The origin of this receptor is a human donor in good health. The sequenced material came from T cells isolated from PBMCs. The CDR3 here is CASSIRQGQGIWEQYF. In DNA, the CDR3 is TGCGCCAGCAGCATCAGGCAGGGACAGGGGATCTGGGAGCAGTACTTC.